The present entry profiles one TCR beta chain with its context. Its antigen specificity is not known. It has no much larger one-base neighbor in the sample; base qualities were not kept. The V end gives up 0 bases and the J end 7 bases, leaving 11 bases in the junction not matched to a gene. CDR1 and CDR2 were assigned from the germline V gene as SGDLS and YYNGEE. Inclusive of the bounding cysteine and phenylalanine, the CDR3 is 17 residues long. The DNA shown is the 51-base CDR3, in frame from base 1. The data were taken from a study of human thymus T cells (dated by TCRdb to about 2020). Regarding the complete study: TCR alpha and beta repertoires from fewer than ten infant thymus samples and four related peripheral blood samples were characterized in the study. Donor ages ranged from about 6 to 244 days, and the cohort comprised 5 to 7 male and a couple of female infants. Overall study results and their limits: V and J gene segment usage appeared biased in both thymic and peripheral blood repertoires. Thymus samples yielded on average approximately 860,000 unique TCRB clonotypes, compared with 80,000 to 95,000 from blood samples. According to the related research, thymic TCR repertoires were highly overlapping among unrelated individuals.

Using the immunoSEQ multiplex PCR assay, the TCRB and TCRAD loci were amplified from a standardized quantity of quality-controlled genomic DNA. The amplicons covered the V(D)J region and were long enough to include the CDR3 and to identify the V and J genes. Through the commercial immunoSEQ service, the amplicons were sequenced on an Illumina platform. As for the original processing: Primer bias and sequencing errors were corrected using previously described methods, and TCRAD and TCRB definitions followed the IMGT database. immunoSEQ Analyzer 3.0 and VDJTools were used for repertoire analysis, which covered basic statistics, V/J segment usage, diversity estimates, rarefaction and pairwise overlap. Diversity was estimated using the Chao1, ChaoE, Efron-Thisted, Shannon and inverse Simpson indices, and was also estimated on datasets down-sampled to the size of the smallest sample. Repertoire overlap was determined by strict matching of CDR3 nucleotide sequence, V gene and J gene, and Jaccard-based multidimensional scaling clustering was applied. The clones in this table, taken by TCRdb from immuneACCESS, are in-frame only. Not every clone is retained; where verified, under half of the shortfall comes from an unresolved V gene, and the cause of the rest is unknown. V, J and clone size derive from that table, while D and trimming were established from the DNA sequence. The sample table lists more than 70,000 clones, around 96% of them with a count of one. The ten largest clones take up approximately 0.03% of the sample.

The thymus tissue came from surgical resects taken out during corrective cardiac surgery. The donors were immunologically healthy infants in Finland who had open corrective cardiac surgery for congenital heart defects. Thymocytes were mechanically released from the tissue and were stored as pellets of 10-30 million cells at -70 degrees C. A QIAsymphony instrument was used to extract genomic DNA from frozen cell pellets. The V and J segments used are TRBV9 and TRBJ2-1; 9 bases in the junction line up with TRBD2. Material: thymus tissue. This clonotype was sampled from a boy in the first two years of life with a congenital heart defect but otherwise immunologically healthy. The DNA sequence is TGTGCCAGCAGCGTAGGTTTGGGCGGGAGGGCATATAATGAGCAGTTCTTC. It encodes CASSVGLGGRAYNEQFF. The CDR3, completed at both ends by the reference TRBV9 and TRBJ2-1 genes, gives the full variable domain DSGVTQTPKHLITATGQRVTLRCSPRSGDLSVYWYQQSLDQGLQFLIQYYNGEERAKGNILERFSAQQFPDLHSELNLSSLELGDSALYFCASSVGLGGRAYNEQFFGPGTRLTVL.